This T cell receptor beta chain was recorded in a study of shared clonotypes between healthy human individuals. Study information: Three plates were used per donor for CD4 naive, three for CD4 memory, two for CD8 naive and one for CD8 memory. Study-level findings and limits: Relative to their counterparts shared across all four donors, non-shared clonotypes exhibited diminished generation probabilities.

Profiled with immunoSEQ multiplex PCR; TCRdb holds only in-frame clones, not every one. The data show approximately 2,200,000 clones, roughly 91% seen once. CD45RO negativity and positive selection for CCR7 defined naive CD8 cells, a population that excluded terminally differentiated effector memory CD45RA+ cells. A note on this clone: Its antigen remains unknown.

The CDR3 has 18 amino acids. V shed 0 bases and J 0 bases; nucleotides not matched to a gene: 6. Germline CDR1 LGHNA, CDR2 YSLEER. Sequencing used naive CD8+ T cells from PBMCs. This sequence was found in a man aged 18 to 29 in good health. Some clones in this sample may be carry-over from other donors' samples. The chain uses TRBV4-3 and TRBJ2-2, with 8 nucleotides matching TRBD1. The CDR3 nucleotides read TGCGCCAGCAGCCAAGAAGGGACAGGAGTCGCGAACACCGGGGAGCTGTTTTTT. This gives the protein CASSQEGTGVANTGELFF.